The subject of this entry is one T cell receptor beta chain. Its antigen is unidentified. Distinct nucleotide sequences in the sample also encode this CDR3. The data derive from a study of cytomegalovirus exposure and HLA in healthy donors. On the study more broadly: Out of about 170 million T cells, an earlier analysis found around 110 million unique TCR beta sequences in total.

Germline V gene sequence: CDR1 MNHEY, CDR2 SVGAGI. This CDR3 is 15 amino acids long. J gave up 1 base and V 1 base, and 1 base lay outside the gene matches. General study points: Serostatus for CMV was the only available immune exposure information. As a later analysis revealed, most CMV-associated TCR beta chains appeared HLA-restricted. TRBV6-2, TRBV6-3 and some other V segments were excluded as indistinguishable.

Primers for the PCR totalled 60 Vbeta and 13 Jbeta. Here immunoSEQ multiplex PCR was the method, and the copy in TCRdb shows in-frame clones only, minus some. The sample records around 180,000 clones, roughly four fifths being singletons. The rearrangement links TRBV6-5 to TRBJ1-1, with TRBD1 identical over 9 bases. The specimen sequenced was PBMCs. The sequence derives from a girl aged 10-17 years in good health and CMV-seropositive. CDR3 DNA sequence: TGTGCCAGCAGTTACTTGGGACAGGGGAACACTGAAGCTTTCTTT. As protein: CASSYLGQGNTEAFF.